A few counts support the clone carrying this T cell receptor (beta chain). The sample belongs to a study of blood T cell repertoires in COVID-19. The overall study: Samples came from the United States, Italy and Spain, spanning acute and convalescent COVID-19. In each case, the material was cDNA or gDNA derived from T cells, B-cell-depleted T cells, or PBMCs.

As processed by the authors: Amplified reference gene primers provided the basis for estimating nucleated cell counts. Repertoires were generated with immunoSEQ multiplex PCR, while TCRdb's copy carries only in-frame clones and drops some. That table furnishes V, J and clone size, whereas the DNA furnished D and trimming. The sample contains about 150,000 clones, about 78% of which appear only once. V was trimmed by 4 bases and J by 6 bases, leaving 12 bases between them. The CDR3 totals 14 residues. Germline CDR1 and CDR2: SGHTA and FQGTGA. Sequencing input: peripheral blood. This chain uses TRBV7-3 with TRBJ2-2; D may be TRBD1 (6 bases). The receptor comes from a man aged 55 to 70 who had recovered from COVID-19. The CDR3 DNA reads as TGTGCCAGCAGCTACCCTGAGGGGGCCGGGGAGCTGTTTTTT. It is translated as CASSYPEGAGELFF.